Each of the 30 T cell receptor beta chains below was sequenced from the same sample in a study of shared clonotypes between healthy human individuals. The assay was immunoSEQ multiplex PCR, and TCRdb's table has in-frame clones only and misses some. Counted here are about 1.5 million clones, 95% to 99% occurring once; the ten biggest clones make up 0.4% to 0.55%. Sample: naive CD4+ T cells sorted from blood. Documented subset: CD45RA+ positively selected. The receptor set was obtained from a man aged 25 to 40 in good health.

The chain employs TRBV19 and TRBJ2-7; TRBD2 is a possible D gene (5 bases). The germline V and J ends were trimmed by 5 bases and 3 bases, with 17 bases remaining between them. Germline CDR1 is LNHDA and CDR2 is SQIVND (reference sequence). This CDR3 spans 15 amino acids. The CDR3 sequence is CASSDAGIYNYEQYF. CDR3 nucleotide sequence: TGTGCCAGTAGTGACGCCGGGATATACAACTACGAGCAGTACTTC.

The CDR3 protein is CASSSKVTGELFF. The CDR3 DNA is TGTGCCAGCAGTTCAAAGGTCACCGGGGAGCTGTTTTTT. The V gene is TRBV6-6, the J gene TRBJ2-2; D is undetermined. V lost 4 bases to trimming and J lost 4 bases, with 7 bases between them. CDR3 length: 13 residues. Looked up from germline, CDR1 is MNHNY and CDR2 is SVGAGI (reference sequence).

The chain recombines TRBV11-2 with TRBJ2-1; 8 bases are a match to TRBD2. The CDR3 is made up of 15 amino acids. Germline V gene data show CDR1 as SGHAT and CDR2 as FQNNGV. The trim removed 4 bases at V and 3 bases at J, leaving 5 bases unmatched. The CDR3 sequence is CASSSWTSSYNEQFF. The CDR3, as DNA: TGTGCCAGCAGCTCCTGGACTAGCAGCTACAATGAGCAGTTCTTC.

The gene calls are TRBV11-1 and TRBJ2-5; 8 nucleotides agree with TRBD2. CDR3 length: 15 residues. V trimming: 4 bases; J trimming: 2 bases; junction bases outside the gene matches: 6. From germline, CDR1 is SGHAT and CDR2 FQDESV (reference sequence). The CDR3 protein is CASSSRREAQETQYF. The CDR3 DNA reads TGTGCCAGCAGCTCTAGGCGGGAGGCTCAAGAGACCCAGTACTTC. The variable domain in full, with the rest retrieved from reference TRBV11-1 and TRBJ2-5, is EAEVAQSPRYKITEKSQAVAFWCDPISGHATLYWYRQILGQGPELLVQFQDESVVDDSQLPKDRFSAERLKGVDSTLKIQPAELGDSAMYLCASSSRREAQETQYFGPGTRLLVL.

V usage is TRBV29-1 and J usage is TRBJ1-1; D not resolved. Trimming pared 4 bases from V and 1 base from J, leaving 10 bases between. The CDR3 has 13 amino acids. Germline values: CDR1 SQVTM, CDR2 ANQGSEA. The CDR3 loop is CSVGEGRNTEAFF. The DNA of the CDR3 is TGCAGCGTTGGGGAAGGGAGGAACACTGAAGCTTTCTTT.

Here the CDR3 reads CASSMTSGGRDEQFF. In DNA, the CDR3 is TGTGCCAGCTCAATGACTAGCGGTGGGAGGGATGAGCAGTTCTTC. The chain uses TRBV28 and TRBJ2-1; 9 bases match TRBD2. Losses at the gene ends were 8 bases for V and 8 bases for J; bases not matched to a gene: 13. CDR3 length: 15 residues. Germline lookup yields CDR1 MDHEN and CDR2 SYDVKM. Drawing the rest from reference TRBV28 and TRBJ2-1, the complete variable domain is DVKVTQSSRYLVKRTGEKVFLECVQDMDHENMFWYRQDPGLGLRLIYFSYDVKMKEKGDIPEGYSVSREKKERFSLILESASTNQTSMYLCASSMTSGGRDEQFFGPGTRLTVL.

CDR3 in amino acids: CASSPRVGKGNQPQHF. The CDR3 bases are TGTGCCAGTAGTCCCCGGGTAGGGAAAGGGAATCAGCCCCAGCATTTT. The chain has TRBV19 and TRBJ1-5; D not resolved. In germline, CDR1 is LNHDA, CDR2 SQIVND (reference sequence). V was trimmed by 5 bases and J by 4 bases, leaving 18 bases between them. The CDR3 sequence is 16 residues long.

The DNA of the CDR3 is TGTGCCAGCAGCTCCCGTACAGGGGATAGCAATCAGCCCCAGCATTTT. As protein: CASSSRTGDSNQPQHF. The chain joins TRBV7-2 to TRBJ1-5, with 7 bases aligning to TRBD1. Germline lookup yields CDR1 SGHTA and CDR2 FQGNSA. Trimming cost V 4 bases and J 0 bases; bases outside gene matches: 6. The CDR3 totals 16 residues.

Only one count was recorded for this clone. This chain uses TRBV9 with TRBJ2-3, with 7 nucleotides matching TRBD1. CDR3 size: 16 residues. Trimming removed 3 bases from V and 0 bases from J; junction bases left unmatched: 7. The germline CDR1 and CDR2 sequences are SGDLS and YYNGEE. CDR3 sequence (DNA): TGTGCCAGCAGCGCCACAGGGGCTATGAGCACAGATACGCAGTATTTT. Its translation: CASSATGAMSTDTQYF.

In this sample, this clone turned up once. The V call is TRBV9, the J call TRBJ2-3; the D gene is possibly TRBD1 (5 bases). CDR1 is SGDLS, CDR2 YYNGEE, per germline. The V end lost 0 bases, the J end lost 3 bases, and 8 bases lay between the germline ends. The CDR3 is 14 amino acids. CDR3 nucleotides: TGTGCCAGCAGCGTAGTGCAGGGTACAGATACGCAGTATTTT. This encodes CASSVVQGTDTQYF.

The CDR3, as DNA: TGTGCCTGGACCCCGTCTCGGCTAGCGGTTCTGTACTTC. Translation: CAWTPSRLAVLYF. J is TRBJ2-7 and V is TRBV30; 7 bases fit TRBD2. Per the germline V gene, CDR1 is GTSNPN and CDR2 is SVGIG (reference sequence). Unmatched junction bases numbered 15, after V lost 4 bases and J lost 12 bases. The CDR3 covers 13 residues. The full variable domain, its missing parts supplied by reference TRBV30 and TRBJ2-7, is SQTIHQWPATLVQPVGSPLSLECTVEGTSNPNLYWYRQAAGRGLQLLFYSVGIGQISSEVPQNLSASRPQDRQFILSSKKLLLSDSGFYLCAWTPSRLAVLYFGPGTRLTVT.

V usage is TRBV11-2 and J usage is TRBJ2-5; D might be TRBD1 (6 bases). The ends were cut back, 0 bases at V and 5 bases at J, with 13 bases in the middle. Germline CDR1 is SGHAT and CDR2 is FQNNGV. CDR3 length equals 15 residues. CDR3 loop: CASSLESWGRETQYF. As DNA, the CDR3 is TGTGCCAGCAGCTTAGAGAGCTGGGGGCGGGAGACCCAGTACTTC.

This rearrangement joins TRBV9 to TRBJ2-3; the D gene could be TRBD1 or TRBD2 (5 bases each). Deletions cut 0 bases from V and 6 bases from J, with 17 bases between. The CDR3 loop spans 16 amino acids. Germline-derived CDR1 and CDR2 are SGDLS and YYNGEE. In nucleotides, the CDR3 is TGTGCCAGCAGCGTAGAGAGGGACCCAGCGATGGATACGCAGTATTTT. Encoded protein: CASSVERDPAMDTQYF.

V gene TRBV5-1 combines with J gene TRBJ2-3, with D perhaps TRBD1 (5 bases). CDR3 size: 16 residues. Trimming took 0 bases from V and 2 from J, leaving 13 bases between them. Germline CDR1 reads SGHRS; CDR2 reads YFSETQ. DNA of the CDR3: TGCGCCAGCAGCTTGGCCACTGACAGCTACACAGATACGCAGTATTTT. It translates to CASSLATDSYTDTQYF.

The J gene is TRBJ1-1, the V gene TRBV4-3, with D unclear. Germline values: CDR1 LGHNA, CDR2 YSLEER. The germline V and J ends were trimmed by 6 bases and 5 bases, with 19 bases remaining between them. The CDR3 runs 15 residues. In DNA form, the CDR3 reads TGCGCCAGCAGGGATAGACCGGTTGGTTGGACTGAAGCTTTCTTT. Translated: CASRDRPVGWTEAFF.

This clone was seen only once. The chain links TRBV11-2 to TRBJ2-7; 8 nucleotides align to TRBD2. CDR3 size: 18 residues. With V trimmed by 1 base and J by 0 bases, 11 bases remained unmatched. Germline V gives CDR1 SGHAT, CDR2 FQNNGV. CDR3 nucleotides: TGTGCCAGCAGCTTAGGTCGGCCTAGCGGGTCATACTCCTACGAGCAGTACTTC. Translating it yields CASSLGRPSGSYSYEQYF.

This clone was observed a single time. The chain uses TRBV5-4 and TRBJ2-7; no firm D call. This CDR3 has 14 amino acids. Trimming took 0 bases from V and 0 from J, leaving 7 bases between them. CDR1 and CDR2 (germline): SGHNT, YYREEE (reference sequence). The CDR3 sequence: CASSLGKSSYEQYF. DNA for the CDR3: TGTGCCAGCAGCTTGGGCAAGTCCTCCTACGAGCAGTACTTC.

The CDR3: CASSQYSGANVLTF. The CDR3 DNA is TGCGCCAGCAGCCAGTACTCTGGGGCCAACGTCCTGACTTTC. The chain combines TRBV5-1 with TRBJ2-6; D uncertain. The V gene's germline CDR1 is SGHRS and CDR2 YFSETQ. V was trimmed by 4 bases and J by 0 bases, leaving 5 bases between them. The CDR3 totals 14 residues.

About this clone: The sample has other DNA sequences that encode this CDR3 too. The chain carries TRBV9 and TRBJ1-5; no definite D call. The CDR3 length is 13 residues. The V gene's germline CDR1 is SGDLS and CDR2 YYNGEE. With 0 bases removed from V and 7 bases from J, the gap between germline ends came to 8 bases. The CDR3 DNA reads TGTGCCAGCAGCGTAGATTGGGGACAGCCCCAGCATTTT. Translated: CASSVDWGQPQHF. Using reference TRBV9 and TRBJ1-5 for the parts outside the CDR3, the full variable domain is DSGVTQTPKHLITATGQRVTLRCSPRSGDLSVYWYQQSLDQGLQFLIQYYNGEERAKGNILERFSAQQFPDLHSELNLSSLELGDSALYFCASSVDWGQPQHFGDGTRLSIL.

The J gene is TRBJ2-7, the V gene TRBV27, with D perhaps TRBD1 (5 bases). The germline gives CDR1 MNHEY, CDR2 SMNVEV (reference sequence). The CDR3 runs 16 residues. Trimming removed 4 bases from V and 3 bases from J, with 19 bases in between. This CDR3 is CASSSLRTPRGYEQYF. The CDR3 DNA is TGTGCCAGCAGTTCTCTGCGGACACCGCGAGGCTACGAGCAGTACTTC.

In DNA form, the CDR3 reads TGTGCCACAGGACAGGGAAAAGGTTACGAGCAGTACTTC. Residues: CATGQGKGYEQYF. This chain connects TRBV2 to TRBJ2-7; 8 bases match TRBD1. The J segment lost 4 bases and the V segment lost 10 bases, leaving 9 bases of the junction unmatched. The germline gives CDR1 SNHLY, CDR2 FYNNEI. The CDR3 runs to 13 residues.

The J gene is TRBJ2-2, the V gene TRBV19; D not resolved. Trimming removed 3 bases from V and 1 base from J, with 18 bases in between. CDR1 is LNHDA and CDR2 is SQIVND in the germline V gene (reference sequence). This CDR3 has 18 residues. The CDR3 DNA is TGTGCCAGTAGTATGGGTGCGGCGAACTCTAAGAACACCGGGGAGCTGTTTTTT. Encoded protein: CASSMGAANSKNTGELFF.

Worth noting for this clone: At the DNA level, this CDR3 is encoded by other sequences in the same sample as well. This chain uses TRBV5-5 with TRBJ2-1, with D unresolved. Germline CDR1 and CDR2: SGHKS and YYEKEE (reference sequence). The CDR3 loop spans 11 amino acids. The V and J ends lost 0 bases and 7 bases respectively, with 2 bases between them. CDR3 loop: CASSLANEQFF. The CDR3 nucleotides read TGTGCCAGCAGCTTGGCAAATGAGCAGTTCTTC.

The V call is TRBV5-1, the J call TRBJ2-5, with TRBD2 as a possible D gene (7 bases). This CDR3 spans 15 amino acids. Germline V lookup: CDR1 SGHRS, CDR2 YFSETQ. Trimming shortened V by 1 base and J by 1 base, and 11 bases separated the two germline ends. This chain's CDR3 is CASSLTGGVQETQYF. CDR3 nucleotides: TGCGCCAGCAGCTTGACGGGGGGCGTCCAAGAGACCCAGTACTTC.

This chain uses TRBV5-1 with TRBJ2-2; D is possibly TRBD1 or TRBD2 (5 bases each). The CDR3 covers 15 residues. Germline V gene lookup returns CDR1 SGHRS and CDR2 YFSETQ. Trimming shortened V by 4 bases and J by 3 bases, and 13 bases separated the two germline ends. The CDR3 protein is CASSPPLGDTGELFF. The CDR3 nucleotides are TGCGCCAGCAGCCCCCCCCTGGGGGACACCGGGGAGCTGTTTTTT.

The V call is TRBV7-9, the J call TRBJ1-5; D is undetermined. The CDR3 is made up of 15 amino acids. CDR1 is SEHNR and CDR2 is FQNEAQ in the germline V gene (reference sequence). Trimming shortened V by 5 bases and J by 2 bases, and 13 bases separated the two germline ends. The CDR3 protein is CASSRDTTGNQPQHF. Here the CDR3 DNA reads TGTGCCAGCAGCCGAGACACTACGGGCAATCAGCCCCAGCATTTT.

The chain uses TRBV5-1 and TRBJ2-5; TRBD2 agrees at 7 bases. The CDR3 has 14 amino acids. V shed 4 bases, J shed 4 bases, and the junction held 7 bases outside the gene matches. Looked up from germline, CDR1 is SGHRS and CDR2 is YFSETQ. The DNA for the CDR3 is TGCGCCAGCAGCCTCGCGGGGAGGGGAGAGACCCAGTACTTC. Amino acids: CASSLAGRGETQYF.

The J gene is TRBJ1-1, the V gene TRBV25-1; the D is unclear. Between the trimmed V and J ends, which lost 7 bases and 8 bases, there was a span of 14 bases. CDR3 length: 12 amino acids. Germline loops: CDR1 MGHDK, CDR2 SYGVNS. In nucleotides, the CDR3 is TGTGCCAGCACTGACGGCTTCAGCGAAGCTTTCTTT. Translating it yields CASTDGFSEAFF.

The V call is TRBV18, the J call TRBJ2-7; 8 positions match TRBD2. Looked up from germline, CDR1 is KGHSH and CDR2 is LQKENI. This CDR3 region has 15 residues. Unmatched junction bases numbered 12, after V lost 2 bases and J lost 9 bases. CDR3 nucleotide sequence: TGTGCCAGCTCACCATACTCCCAGGACCGGGGGGGGCAGTACTTC. Residues: CASSPYSQDRGGQYF.

The J gene is TRBJ2-3, the V gene TRBV2; TRBD2 matches 8 bases. This CDR3 is 14 amino acids long. Germline V lookup: CDR1 SNHLY, CDR2 FYNNEI. With 10 bases clipped from V and 3 bases from J, the junction kept 9 bases outside the gene matches. In DNA form, the CDR3 reads TGTGCCACGGAGCGGGAGAGAGCGACAGATACGCAGTATTTT. Translated, it gives CATERERATDTQYF.